This T cell receptor (beta chain) was documented in a study of blood T cell repertoires in COVID-19. The overall study: Whether acute or convalescent, the COVID-19 samples came from the United States, Italy and Spain.

The repertoire was sequenced with immunoSEQ multiplex PCR; TCRdb's copy has only in-frame clones and lacks some. The sample carries fewer than 350,000 clones, approximately 86% recorded once. Per the germline V gene, CDR1 is SGHTA and CDR2 is FQGNSA. The junction had 22 bases not matched to a gene; V was cut back by 5 bases and J by 5 bases. The CDR3 runs 19 residues. The chain has TRBV7-2 and TRBJ2-5; 8 bases are shared with TRBD2. This receptor was identified in a man aged 35 to 55 with active or convalescent COVID-19. The source material was peripheral blood. CDR3 DNA: TGTGCCAGCAGCCCTCGGTCCGGGGGGGGAGGACCGGAGAGGGAGACCCAGTACTTC. The encoded protein is CASSPRSGGGGPERETQYF. The full variable domain, with the rest looked up from reference TRBV7-2 and TRBJ2-5, is GAGVSQSPSNKVTEKGKDVELRCDPISGHTALYWYRQSLGQGLEFLIYFQGNSAPDKSGLPSDRFSAERTGGSVSTLTIQRTQQEDSAVYLCASSPRSGGGGPERETQYFGPGTRLLVL.